A single sample gave rise to the 30 T cell receptor beta chains below, sequenced in a study of T cell responses to AZD1222 COVID-19 vaccine (dated by TCRdb to about 2021). Interpreted using the paper, the time point label stands for: about 28 days (+/-7) after the second vaccine dose. Libraries were prepared through the immunoSEQ multiplex PCR assay. The table comes from immuneACCESS by way of TCRdb, which keeps in-frame sequences with V and J called. Part of the clones is missing from these tables; in studies checked, under half for an unresolved V gene and the rest for unknown reasons. This sample lists 170,000 or so clones; almost 90% were detected once. 9.5% to 13% of the sample is held by the ten biggest clonotypes. Specimen: peripheral blood, collected 28 days after the second AZD1222 dose. The receptor set was obtained from an adult who received the AZD1222 COVID-19 vaccine.

This sequence joins TRBV4-1 and TRBJ1-5; no definite D call. CDR1 and CDR2 (germline): MGHRA, YSYEKL. This CDR3 is 13 amino acids long. Trimming took off 0 bases at V and 10 bases at J, with 10 bases between the two ends. The CDR3 nucleotides read TGCGCCAGCAGCCAAGATCTGGCGAGACCCCAGCATTTT. Translation gives CASSQDLARPQHF.

V is TRBV28 and J is TRBJ1-1; the D gene is possibly TRBD1 (6 bases). V lost 3 bases, J lost 1 base, and 12 bases lay in between. There are 15 residues in the CDR3. Germline CDR1 reads MDHEN; CDR2 reads SYDVKM. CDR3 loop: CASSLPGQTNTEAFF. The CDR3 bases are TGTGCCAGCAGTTTGCCCGGACAGACGAACACTGAAGCTTTCTTT.

The sample holds one count of this clone. The gene calls are TRBV15 and TRBJ2-2; possibly TRBD1 for D (6 bases). CDR3 length equals 15 residues. The germline gives CDR1 LNHNV, CDR2 YYDKDF (reference sequence). V was pared by 2 bases and J by 7 bases, with 14 bases between. CDR3 sequence reads: CATSRRNRADGELFF. CDR3 DNA: TGTGCCACCAGCAGACGTAACAGGGCGGACGGGGAGCTGTTTTTT. Full variable domain (remainder filled in from reference TRBV15 and TRBJ2-2): DAMVIQNPRYQVTQFGKPVTLSCSQTLNHNVMYWYQQKSSQAPKLLFHYYDKDFNNEADTPDNFQSRRPNTSFCFLDIRSPGLGDTAMYLCATSRRNRADGELFFGEGSRLTVL.

V and J are TRBV12-3 or TRBV12-4 and TRBJ1-4, with D hard to call. V lost 3 bases and J 5 bases, leaving 4 bases between the germline ends. The CDR3 has 12 residues. DNA of the CDR3: TGTGCCAGCAGTTTCCAGAATGAAAAACTGTTTTTT. Translated, it gives CASSFQNEKLFF.

The chain combines TRBV19 with TRBJ1-1; TRBD1 matches 8 bases. The CDR3 has 15 residues. Germline CDR1 and CDR2: LNHDA and SQIVND (reference sequence). Losses at the gene ends were 5 bases for V and 2 bases for J; bases not matched to a gene: 7. This CDR3 is CASSPQQGGNTEAFF. In DNA form, the CDR3 reads TGTGCCAGTAGTCCTCAACAGGGGGGAAACACTGAAGCTTTCTTT.

The V and J genes are TRBV6-1 and TRBJ1-6; D is possibly TRBD1 (6 bases). In germline, CDR1 is MNHNS, CDR2 SASEGT. V was clipped by 0 bases and J by 6 bases, with 18 bases between them. The CDR3 spans 18 residues. The CDR3 spells CASSEASGGPRSNSPLHF. The CDR3 DNA reads as TGTGCCAGCAGTGAAGCTTCTGGGGGCCCCCGTAGTAATTCACCCCTCCACTTT.

The rearrangement joins TRBV29-1 to TRBJ1-5, with D possibly matching TRBD1 (6 bases). The CDR3 covers 19 residues. V lost 8 bases to trimming and J lost 0 bases, with 29 bases between them. Germline V lookup: CDR1 SQVTM, CDR2 ANQGSEA. The CDR3 DNA reads TGCAGCTTACCCCTAGGTAGGACAGTACGGGTTGGTAGCAATCAGCCCCAGCATTTT. Amino acids: CSLPLGRTVRVGSNQPQHF. Drawing the rest from reference TRBV29-1 and TRBJ1-5, the complete variable domain is SAVISQKPSRDICQRGTSLTIQCQVDSQVTMMFWYRQQPGQSLTLIATANQGSEATYESGFVIDKFPISRPNLTFSTLTVSNMSPEDSSIYLCSLPLGRTVRVGSNQPQHFGDGTRLSIL.

The CDR3 is CASSYLPGGTEAFF. The CDR3 nucleotides are TGTGCCAGCAGTTACCTCCCGGGGGGCACTGAAGCTTTCTTT. The J gene is TRBJ1-1, the V gene TRBV6-5, with a possible D match to TRBD1 (5 bases). CDR3 length equals 14 residues. Germline V gene lookup returns CDR1 MNHEY and CDR2 SVGAGI. Trimming removed 2 bases at V and 4 bases at J, with 11 bases between.

The rearrangement uses TRBV4-1 and TRBJ1-2; weak D call: TRBD1 (6 bases). Trimming removed 1 base at V and 4 bases at J, with 13 bases between. The CDR3 is made up of 15 amino acids. Germline CDR1 reads MGHRA; CDR2 reads YSYEKL. The DNA for the CDR3 is TGCGCCAGCAGCCAAGGACAGGAAAAAAGCTATGGCTACACCTTC. Encoded protein: CASSQGQEKSYGYTF.

The V call is TRBV18, the J call TRBJ2-1; 9 nucleotides match TRBD2. The germline CDR1 and CDR2 sequences are KGHSH and LQKENI. J gave up 1 base and V 6 bases, and 4 bases lay outside the gene matches. The CDR3 loop spans 15 amino acids. CDR3 loop: CASSFGLASYNEQFF. In nucleotides, the CDR3 is TGTGCCAGCTCCTTCGGACTAGCGTCCTACAATGAGCAGTTCTTC. The full variable domain, with the rest looked up from reference TRBV18 and TRBJ2-1, is NAGVMQNPRHLVRRRGQEARLRCSPMKGHSHVYWYRQLPEEGLKFMVYLQKENIIDESGMPKERFSAEFPKEGPSILRIQQVVRGDSAAYFCASSFGLASYNEQFFGPGTRLTVL.

This chain connects TRBV9 to TRBJ1-1; D unclear. V shed 4 bases and J shed 2 bases, with 12 bases lying between them. Germline assignment: CDR1 SGDLS and CDR2 YYNGEE. CDR3 size: 14 residues. CDR3 in DNA: TGTGCCAGCAGCCAAGCCCGAACAAACACTGAAGCTTTCTTT. This gives the protein CASSQARTNTEAFF.

The V gene is TRBV6-5, the J gene TRBJ2-1, with 12 bases matching TRBD2. Germline CDR1 is MNHEY and CDR2 is SVGAGI. V shed 6 bases and J 10 bases; nucleotides not matched to a gene: 7. The length of the CDR3 is 14 residues. CDR3 in DNA: TGTGCCAGCAGCCTAGCGGGGGGGCGTCAGGAGCAGTTCTTC. This encodes CASSLAGGRQEQFF.

The J gene is TRBJ1-5, the V gene TRBV5-1, with D possibly matching TRBD1 (5 bases). This CDR3 contains 15 residues. Trimming shortened V by 0 bases and J by 9 bases, and 16 bases separated the two germline ends. The V gene's germline CDR1 is SGHRS and CDR2 YFSETQ. The DNA for the CDR3 is TGCGCCAGCAGCTTGGATGGGACGGGGGTAAGGCCCCAGCATTTT. Its translation is CASSLDGTGVRPQHF.

The chain uses TRBV6-6 and TRBJ1-2; D is uncertain. Trimming stripped 6 bases from V and 3 bases from J, with 11 bases between. The CDR3 runs to 13 residues. The germline CDR1 and CDR2 sequences are MNHNY and SVGAGI (reference sequence). The CDR3 DNA is TGTGCCAGCAGCCTTCCCCAGGACTATGGCTACACCTTC. This codes for CASSLPQDYGYTF.

This rearrangement joins TRBV30 to TRBJ1-6; possibly TRBD1 for D (5 bases). The germline gives CDR1 GTSNPN, CDR2 SVGIG (reference sequence). This CDR3 contains 14 residues. The ends were cut back, 4 bases at V and 12 bases at J, with 19 bases in the middle. CDR3 protein: CAWIQGRTGGPLHF. In DNA form, the CDR3 reads TGTGCCTGGATCCAAGGACGAACGGGGGGACCCCTCCACTTT.

V gene TRBV7-9 combines with J gene TRBJ2-1; possibly TRBD1 for D (6 bases). Trimming removed 2 bases at V and 7 bases at J, with 18 bases between. CDR3 length equals 16 residues. Per the germline V gene, CDR1 is SEHNR and CDR2 is FQNEAQ (reference sequence). CDR3 region: CASSLRFRGEGNEQFF. The CDR3 bases are TGTGCCAGCAGCTTAAGGTTCAGGGGAGAAGGGAATGAGCAGTTCTTC.

V gene TRBV21-1 combines with J gene TRBJ2-7. TRBV21-1 corresponds to a pseudogene. The CDR3 is 16 residues long. The CDR3 sequence: CASSKKGPGPSHEQYF. Written as DNA, the CDR3 is TGTGCCAGCAGCAAAAAAGGTCCGGGGCCCTCGCACGAGCAGTACTTC.

The chain joins TRBV7-2 to TRBJ1-3; 8 nucleotides agree with TRBD1. The trim removed 5 bases at V and 3 bases at J, leaving 6 bases unmatched. CDR3 size: 15 residues. Germline assignment: CDR1 SGHTA and CDR2 FQGNSA. CDR3 nucleotides: TGTGCCAGCAGCCCCCGGACAGGGAGTGGAAACACCATATATTTT. Protein sequence: CASSPRTGSGNTIYF.

The rearrangement uses TRBV9 and TRBJ2-3; TRBD2 matches at 14 bases. This CDR3 has 19 residues. CDR1 is SGDLS, CDR2 YYNGEE, per germline. V lost 6 bases to trimming and J lost 2 bases; unmatched junction nucleotides: 14. CDR3: CASIALGLAGANLTDTQYF. CDR3 nucleotide sequence: TGTGCCAGCATTGCTTTGGGACTAGCGGGGGCAAATCTCACAGATACGCAGTATTTT.

This clone was seen once. The chain couples TRBV6-1 to TRBJ1-1; 7 nucleotides match TRBD1. The V segment lost 3 bases and the J segment 3 bases; nucleotides outside the gene matches: 7. Germline V gives CDR1 MNHNS, CDR2 SASEGT. There are 15 residues in the CDR3. DNA of the CDR3: TGTGCCAGCAGTGAGGGGAAGGGGGCGGACACTGAAGCTTTCTTT. This encodes CASSEGKGADTEAFF.

This chain uses TRBV4-1 with TRBJ2-7; the match to TRBD1 covers 11 bases. Germline CDR1 MGHRA, CDR2 YSYEKL. The CDR3 consists of 15 residues. V dropped 1 base and J dropped 2; count of bases not matched to a gene: 1. CDR3 amino acids: CASSQGTGGPYEQYF. As DNA, the CDR3 is TGCGCCAGCAGCCAAGGGACAGGGGGCCCCTACGAGCAGTACTTC.

The CDR3 nucleotides read TGCGCCAGCAGCCCGCGGAGGGATAGCAATCAGCCCCAGCATTTT. Translating gives CASSPRRDSNQPQHF. J is TRBJ1-5 and V is TRBV4-1; no clear D. Germline V gene lookup returns CDR1 MGHRA and CDR2 YSYEKL. The CDR3 is made up of 15 amino acids. V was cut by 4 bases and J by 0 bases, with 10 bases left in between.

The gene calls are TRBV10-3 and TRBJ2-7; D uncertain. This CDR3 is 12 amino acids long. The germline CDR1 and CDR2 sequences are ENHRY and SYGVKD. With 1 base removed from V and 2 bases from J, the gap between germline ends came to 3 bases. The CDR3 loop is CAISEYAYEQYF. The CDR3 DNA reads TGTGCCATCAGTGAGTATGCCTACGAGCAGTACTTC.

This clone was seen a few times. The chain joins TRBV7-8 to TRBJ1-5, with 7 nucleotides matching TRBD1. The germline V gene encodes CDR1 SGHVS and CDR2 FQNEAQ. With 2 bases clipped from V and 3 bases from J, the junction kept 10 bases outside the gene matches. The CDR3 spans 17 residues. The CDR3 bases are TGTGCCAGCAGCTTAACACGGGACAGTGATAACAATCAGCCCCAGCATTTT. This translates into CASSLTRDSDNNQPQHF.

This clone appeared a single time. The chain links TRBV3-1 (or the pseudogene TRBV3-2) to TRBJ2-1; 9 bases map to TRBD1. CDR3 size: 15 residues. Trimming at V came to 4 bases and at J to 4 bases, leaving 5 bases not matched to a gene. CDR1 LGHDT and CDR2 YNNKEL come from the germline V gene (reference sequence). CDR3 amino acids: CASSRSGQGYNEQFF. The CDR3 DNA is TGTGCCAGCAGCCGCTCGGGACAGGGATACAATGAGCAGTTCTTC.

The chain joins TRBV9 to TRBJ1-3; no clear D gene. Trimming removed 3 bases at V and 4 bases at J, with 11 bases between. Germline assignment: CDR1 SGDLS and CDR2 YYNGEE. The CDR3 consists of 14 residues. CDR3 amino acids: CASSGPLGGNTIYF. The CDR3 coding sequence is TGTGCCAGCAGCGGACCTTTAGGAGGAAACACCATATATTTT.

The CDR3 DNA follows: TGTGCCAGCAGTGGGGCGGTCGGCAATCAGCCCCAGCATTTT. This translates into CASSGAVGNQPQHF. The chain links TRBV2 to TRBJ1-5, with D unclear. V lost 4 bases to trimming and J lost 2 bases, with 9 bases between them. The CDR3 sequence is 14 residues long. Germline V gene sequence: CDR1 SNHLY, CDR2 FYNNEI.

This chain links TRBV6-2 or TRBV6-3 with TRBJ2-5, with D hard to call. The CDR3 loop spans 14 amino acids. The V and J ends lost 0 bases and 2 bases respectively, with 7 bases between them. Germline loops: CDR1 MNHEY, CDR2 SVGEGT. The chain's CDR3 is CASSYSLRQETQYF. The DNA of the CDR3 is TGTGCCAGCAGTTACTCGCTGCGACAAGAGACCCAGTACTTC.

The gene calls are TRBV6-5 and TRBJ2-7; a weak D match, TRBD1 (6 bases). V was pared by 11 bases and J by 7 bases, with 24 bases between. CDR1 and CDR2 from the germline V gene are MNHEY and SVGAGI. The CDR3 totals 14 residues. CDR3: CASKTNRELREQYF. CDR3 nucleotide sequence: TGTGCCTCCAAGACTAACAGGGAGTTGAGGGAGCAGTACTTC.

The chain employs TRBV6-5 and TRBJ2-7, with D tentatively TRBD2 (5 bases). Germline CDR1 is MNHEY and CDR2 is SVGAGI. This CDR3 comprises 13 residues. V lost 10 bases, J lost 1 base, and 14 bases lay in between. CDR3 loop: CATDSGGSYEQYF. The CDR3 DNA sequence: TGTGCCACCGATTCAGGAGGATCCTACGAGCAGTACTTC.